This entry lists 24 T cell receptor beta chains sequenced from one sample in a study of tumor-infiltrating lymphocytes in primary liver carcinoma. Blood RNA came from unsorted whole blood; germline DNA was also extracted. The authors made TCR beta cDNA from roughly 480 ng total RNA with a constant-region primer. Sequencing libraries for TCR beta derived from three nested multiplex PCR rounds that used slightly modified ARM-PCR. Primers for the first two PCR rounds were TRBV1-TRBV30 forward primers and a C-beta reverse primer (about 9 cycles per round). MiXCR was run by TCRdb on the multiplex PCR reads, yielding one entry per CDR3 protein. This table holds about 320,000 distinct CDR3 sequences, 60% to 80% found once. The specimen sequenced was peripheral blood. These receptors came from a man between 40 and 49 years old with primary liver carcinoma and hepatitis B virus infection.

For this clonotype: This may be a read error: a much more frequent sequence differs by one nucleotide. This likely comes from a read error, as the CDR3 has no conserved phenylalanine or tryptophan at its end. This chain joins TRBV10-3 and TRBJ2-7, with TRBD1 as a possible D gene (6 bases). CDR3 length: 12 amino acids. Germline assignment: CDR1 ENHRY and CDR2 SYGVKD. Trimming stripped 7 bases from V and 7 bases from J, with 14 bases between. As DNA, the CDR3 is TGTGCCATCACCAGGACAGAGGGTGAGCAGTACCTC. This translates into CAITRTEGEQYL.

About this clonotype itself: A read error may produce the germline difference seen at one junction end. DNA of the CDR3: TGTGCCTGCAGTGAAAAAGGGAGGGAGACCCAGTACTTC. It yields the protein CACSEKGRETQYF. This sequence joins TRBV6-5 and TRBJ2-5; the D gene is possibly TRBD2 (6 bases). The CDR3 contains 13 residues. Germline V CDR1 and CDR2: MNHEY, SVGAGI.

This clonotype occurred many times. V is TRBV11-2 and J is TRBJ2-5; no reliable D call. The CDR3 covers 16 residues. Deletions cut 1 base from V and 2 bases from J, with 14 bases between. The germline gives CDR1 SGHAT, CDR2 FQNNGV. CDR3 bases: TGTGCCAGCAGCTTAGGCCATTCCGGCGCACAAGAGACCCAGTACTTC. It translates to CASSLGHSGAQETQYF.

On this clonotype itself: Sequence at one end of the junction differs from germline and may be a read error. This sequence joins TRBV5-6 and TRBJ2-6; D is possibly TRBD1 or TRBD2 (6 bases each). This CDR3 region has 19 residues. The germline V gene has CDR1 SGHDT and CDR2 YYEEEE. CDR3 sequence (DNA): TGTGCCAGCATCGCCGGAGCCAAAAAGGGGTTGAGGGGGGCCAACGCCCTGACTTTC. Encoded protein: CASIAGAKKGLRGANALTF.

This clonotype appeared a single time. This may stem from a read error, because a much larger clone lies one nucleotide away. This sequence joins TRBV5-4 and TRBJ2-3; 8 positions agree with TRBD2. Per germline, CDR1 SGHNT and CDR2 YYREEE (reference sequence). V trimming: 1 base; J trimming: 5 bases; junction bases outside the gene matches: 9. The CDR3 runs 16 residues. CDR3 sequence (DNA): TGTGCCAGCAGCTTGTTCCGGGGGGGAGGCATAGATACGCAGTATTTT. It translates to CASSLFRGGGIDTQYF.

Regarding this clonotype: This may come from a read error, since a much larger clone is one base off. The gene calls are TRBV12-3 or TRBV12-4 and TRBJ2-1; 10 bases align to TRBD2. The CDR3 is 19 residues long. The CDR3 DNA sequence: TGTGTCAGCAGTTTAGTTCACGGGTCTCCTAGCGGGGGATCCAATGAGCAGTTCTTC. This encodes CVSSLVHGSPSGGSNEQFF.

This clonotype was counted a single time. The genes are TRBV4-3 and TRBJ1-3; 8 bases match TRBD1. The germline gives CDR1 LGHNA, CDR2 YSLEER. The junction had 7 bases not matched to a gene; V was cut back by 4 bases and J by 2 bases. The CDR3 is made up of 16 amino acids. DNA for the CDR3: TGCGCCAGCAGCCGAGCCGCGACAGGGGCTGGAAACACCATATATTTT. Protein: CASSRAATGAGNTIYF.

This clonotype was counted ten times or more. The chain links TRBV6-1 to TRBJ2-4, with 7 bases that match TRBD1. CDR1 and CDR2 from the germline V gene are MNHNS and SASEGT. The CDR3 has 13 residues. Germline trimming cut 3 bases from V and 6 bases from J; bases unmatched to any gene: 2. The CDR3 nucleotides read TGTGCCAGCAGTGAGGGACAGCGAAACATTCAGTACTTC. This codes for CASSEGQRNIQYF.

There are a few counts of this clonotype. The V gene is TRBV5-4, the J gene TRBJ2-1, with D perhaps given as TRBD1 or TRBD2 (5 bases each). This CDR3 contains 15 residues. The V and J ends lost 2 bases and 2 bases respectively, with 11 bases between them. Per the germline V gene, CDR1 is SGHNT and CDR2 is YYREEE (reference sequence). The DNA for the CDR3 is TGTGCCAGCAGCTTTGACAGCGGACCCTACAATGAGCAGTTCTTC. It translates to CASSFDSGPYNEQFF.

About this clonotype: A clone one base away is much larger, so this may be a read error. This rearrangement joins TRBV6-1 to TRBJ2-7; 12 nucleotides line up with TRBD1. The J call may be incorrect, as the DNA end agrees better with TRBJ2-1. Germline V gene sequence: CDR1 MNHNS, CDR2 SASEGT. This CDR3 comprises 15 residues. CDR3 residues: CASSVGTGGSYEQFF. The CDR3 DNA reads as TGTGCCAGCAGTGTCGGGACAGGGGGCTCCTACGAGCAGTTCTTC.

The chain couples TRBV11-1 to TRBJ2-1; 7 bases align to TRBD2. From germline, CDR1 is SGHAT and CDR2 FQDESV (reference sequence). The CDR3 is made up of 12 amino acids. CDR3 amino acids: CAGRLGGVEQFF. The CDR3 bases are TGTGCTGGCAGACTGGGAGGGGTTGAGCAGTTCTTC.

This chain connects TRBV5-1 to TRBJ1-2; D not resolved. The germline V gene has CDR1 SGHRS and CDR2 YFSETQ. V shed 6 bases and J shed 6 bases, with 18 bases lying between them. CDR3 length: 14 residues. DNA of the CDR3: TGCGCCAGCAATCCATCGGAGGAGGCGAATGGCTACACCTTC. Translating it yields CASNPSEEANGYTF.

This clonotype appeared a few times. One base away lies a much larger clone, so this may be a sequencing read error. The chain joins TRBV11-2 to TRBJ2-6; unclear D gene. Germline V gives CDR1 SGHAT, CDR2 FQNNGV. There are 14 residues in the CDR3. Trimming took 8 bases from V and 4 from J, leaving 12 bases between them. CDR3 sequence reads: CASASSRGANVLTF. The CDR3 nucleotides are TGTGCCAGCGCGAGTAGTAGGGGGGCCAACGTCCTGACTTTC.

This clonotype was counted many times. The chain uses TRBV11-2 and TRBJ2-5; perhaps TRBD2 as D (6 bases). The CDR3 sequence is 14 residues long. V was clipped by 5 bases and J by 4 bases, with 14 bases between them. The germline CDR1 and CDR2 sequences are SGHAT and FQNNGV. The CDR3 DNA is TGTGCCAGCAGCCCCGGGCCAGCGGGAGAGACCCAGTACTTC. Translation: CASSPGPAGETQYF.

The rearrangement uses TRBV6-1 and TRBJ1-5; maybe TRBD1 (5 bases). V dropped 0 bases and J dropped 2 bases, with 5 bases sitting between them. Looked up from germline, CDR1 is MNHNS and CDR2 is SASEGT. This CDR3 region has 14 residues. The CDR3 region has the DNA TGTGCCAGCAGTGAAGCAGGGGGCAATCAGCCCCAGCATTTT. This gives the protein CASSEAGGNQPQHF.

Details on this clonotype: With a much larger clone just one base away, this may be a read error. J is TRBJ1-2 and V is TRBV29-1; TRBD1 aligns across 7 bases. From germline, CDR1 is SQVTM and CDR2 ANQGSEA. The CDR3 is 13 amino acids. CDR3 amino acids: CSIEQGANYGYTF. DNA for the CDR3: TGCAGCATTGAGCAGGGGGCTAACTATGGCTACACCTTC.

Remarks on this clonotype: One end of the junction does not line up with germline, which may come from a read error. J is TRBJ1-1 and V is TRBV11-2, with a possible D match to TRBD1 (6 bases). The CDR3 loop spans 13 amino acids. CDR1 is SGHAT and CDR2 is FQNNGV in the germline V gene. Written as DNA, the CDR3 is TGTGCCAGCAGCTTCCTCGGGGGCACTGAAGCTTTCTTC. Its protein is CASSFLGGTEAFF.

With regard to this clonotype: The junction departs from the called germline gene at one end, perhaps through a read error. V gene TRBV11-3 combines with J gene TRBJ2-1; no firm D call. CDR3 length equals 13 residues. Per germline, CDR1 SGHNT and CDR2 YENEEA. The CDR3 here is CASSWISFNEQFF. The DNA for the CDR3 is TGCGCCAGCTCCTGGATTAGTTTCAATGAGCAGTTCTTC.

This chain joins TRBV30 and TRBJ1-5; D gene unclear. Trimming removed 3 bases from V and 3 bases from J, with 9 bases in between. The germline V gene has CDR1 GTSNPN and CDR2 SVGIG (reference sequence). The CDR3 is 13 amino acids. The CDR3 nucleotides are TGTGCCTGGAGCCTGCGGGACAATCAGCCCCAGCATTTT. Translating gives CAWSLRDNQPQHF.

On this clonotype: A much more abundant neighbour one base away suggests this may be a read error. The rearrangement links TRBV6-1 to TRBJ1-6; no definite D call. This CDR3 has 14 amino acids. Germline-derived CDR1 and CDR2 are MNHNS and SASEGT. The CDR3 DNA reads TGTACCAGCAGTGGCCTGTCGAGTCAATCACCCCTCCACTTT. This gives the protein CTSSGLSSQSPLHF.

A remark on this clonotype: This sequence may be a read error, since a much larger clone differs from it by one base. The chain has TRBV6-2 or TRBV6-3 and TRBJ2-1, with 12 bases that match TRBD2. Per germline, CDR1 MNHEY and CDR2 SVGEGT. The CDR3 totals 14 residues. The CDR3 here is CASLGLAGYNEQSF. The DNA of the CDR3 is TGTGCCAGCCTAGGACTAGCGGGGTACAATGAGCAGTCCTTC.

Regarding this clonotype: Sequence at one end of the junction differs from germline and may be a read error. The chain couples TRBV29-1 to TRBJ2-1, with a weak D call TRBD2 (6 bases). The CDR3 sequence is 14 residues long. Germline V gene data show CDR1 as SQVTM and CDR2 as ANQGSEA. CDR3 loop: CSVDVGWGRREQIF. CDR3 DNA sequence: TGCAGCGTTGATGTTGGATGGGGAAGGAGGGAGCAGATCTTC.

This clonotype showed up just once. A much larger clonotype is one base distant, so this may be a read error. V is TRBV6-2 or TRBV6-3 and J is TRBJ2-1; maybe TRBD2 (5 bases). The V gene's germline CDR1 is MNHEY and CDR2 SVGEGT. CDR3 length equals 15 residues. V lost 6 bases, J lost 7 bases, and 19 bases lay in between. This CDR3 is CASSPARAKQNEQFF. The CDR3 DNA sequence: TGTGCCAGCAGCCCTGCGAGGGCAAAGCAGAATGAGCAGTTCTTC.

This sequence joins TRBV11-2 and TRBJ2-1; possibly TRBD1 for D (5 bases). This CDR3 comprises 15 residues. V lost 7 bases to trimming and J lost 9 bases, with 22 bases between them. Germline V CDR1 and CDR2: SGHAT, FQNNGV. For the CDR3, the DNA is TGTGCCAGCAATTACCCCAGGGCCCCAGAAGTTGAGCAGTTCTTC. It codes for CASNYPRAPEVEQFF.